This T cell receptor (beta chain) was recovered during a study of blood T cell repertoires in COVID-19. Study in general: COVID-19 samples from acute and convalescent phases originated in the United States, Italy and Spain. Sources were T cells, B-cell-depleted T cells, or PBMCs; the material itself was cDNA or gDNA.

The CDR3 length is 14 residues. Trimming cost V 4 bases and J 5 bases; bases outside gene matches: 2. The germline CDR1 and CDR2 sequences are MNHEY and SMNVEV (reference sequence). Authors' analysis steps: From reference gene primer amplification, estimates of nucleated cell counts were derived. Profiled with immunoSEQ multiplex PCR; TCRdb holds only in-frame clones, not every one. V and J calls plus clone size are reproduced from that table; the DNA served to infer D and trimming. This table has 120,000 or so clones, approximately 84% appearing once. This rearrangement joins TRBV27 to TRBJ1-6; 7 nucleotides match TRBD1. Sequenced: peripheral blood. This TCR was sampled from a woman aged 25 to 39 who had recovered from COVID-19. The CDR3 coding sequence is TGTGCCAGCAGTTACAGGGGACATAATTCACCCCTCCACTTT. It yields the protein CASSYRGHNSPLHF.